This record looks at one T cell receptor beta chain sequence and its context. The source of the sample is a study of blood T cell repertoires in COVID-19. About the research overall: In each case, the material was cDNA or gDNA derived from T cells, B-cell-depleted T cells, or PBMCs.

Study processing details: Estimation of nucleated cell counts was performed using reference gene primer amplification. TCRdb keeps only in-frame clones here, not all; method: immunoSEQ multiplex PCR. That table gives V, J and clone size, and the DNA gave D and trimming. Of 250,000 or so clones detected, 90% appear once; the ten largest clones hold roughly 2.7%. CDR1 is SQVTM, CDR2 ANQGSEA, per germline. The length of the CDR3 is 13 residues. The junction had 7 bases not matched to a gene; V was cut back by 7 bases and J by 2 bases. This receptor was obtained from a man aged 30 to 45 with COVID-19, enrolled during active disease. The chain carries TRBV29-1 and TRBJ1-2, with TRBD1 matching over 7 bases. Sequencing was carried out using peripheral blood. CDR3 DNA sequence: TGCAGCGCCCGCCGACAGGGAAACTATGGCTACACCTTC. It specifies CSARRQGNYGYTF.